This TCR beta chain was profiled in a study of T cells in Graves' hyperthyroidism and ophthalmopathy. This clonotype was recorded many times. It was less than 13 ml of fresh peripheral blood that supplied the PBMCs. CDR3 length: 16 residues. Trimming left V 3 bases short and J 0 bases short, with 14 bases between. CDR1 is MGHRA, CDR2 YSYEKL, per germline. TCR beta CDR3 sequences were amplified from RNA transcripts. The HTBI primer set was used in a first-round RT-PCR of the TCR CDR3. One entry per CDR3 protein results from TCRdb running MiXCR on the multiplex PCR reads. The sample lists about 260,000 distinct CDR3 sequences; about 20% were seen once.

Sequenced material: blood. V and J are TRBV4-1 and TRBJ1-1; the D is unclear. The clonotype was recovered from a man aged 25 to 40 with Graves' ophthalmopathy. The CDR3 loop is CASSQGAGSLNTEAFF. The CDR3 DNA reads TGCGCCAGCAGCCAGGGCGCCGGGTCCTTGAACACTGAAGCTTTCTTT.